A selection of T cell receptor beta chains follows, all from one sample in a study of glioma-infiltrating T cells. MiXCR, applied by TCRdb to the multiplex PCR reads, yields one record per CDR3 protein. Of more than 110,000 distinct CDR3 sequences in the sample, around 42% are singletons; the top ten hold roughly 20%. The sample consisted of glioma tissue, nonneoplastic brain tissue, or PBMCs (not recorded which). All receptors derive from a human donor with low-grade glioma or glioblastoma, undergoing nonglioma brain surgery, or in good health (not recorded which). The CDR3 runs from the conserved cysteine through the conserved F or W. Fields, in order: J gene, V gene, D gene, clone size, CDR3 protein, CDR3 DNA. The D gene is left open where the match is weak. Only part of the rows carry a size: once, few, many, or a class if the clone is expanded.

J gene: TRBJ1-1
V gene: TRBV10-1
D gene: TRBD1
clone size: once
CDR3 protein: CASRGQGMTEAFF
CDR3 DNA: TGCGCCAGCAGGGGACAGGGTATGACTGAAGCTTTCTTT

J gene: TRBJ1-2
V gene: TRBV24-1
D gene: .
clone size: .
CDR3 protein: CATSSQGRNGYTF
CDR3 DNA: TGTGCCACCAGTTCACAGGGAAGGAATGGCTACACCTTC

J gene: TRBJ2-7
V gene: TRBV27
D gene: .
clone size: .
CDR3 protein: CASSLKGGRGKGEQYF
CDR3 DNA: TGTGCCAGCAGTTTAAAGGGAGGCAGGGGGAAAGGGGAGCAGTACTTC

J gene: TRBJ2-3
V gene: TRBV5-4
D gene: .
clone size: .
CDR3 protein: CASSLWSDTQYF
CDR3 DNA: TGTGCCAGCAGCTTGTGGTCAGATACGCAGTATTTT

J gene: TRBJ1-5
V gene: TRBV2
D gene: TRBD1
clone size: .
CDR3 protein: CASSDTGETQPQHF
CDR3 DNA: TGTGCCAGCAGTGACACAGGGGAAACTCAGCCCCAGCATTTT

J gene: TRBJ2-1
V gene: TRBV19
D gene: TRBD1
clone size: .
CDR3 protein: CASSIHLQGKIEQFF
CDR3 DNA: TGTGCCAGTAGTATACACCTACAGGGGAAGATTGAGCAGTTCTTC

J gene: TRBJ1-5
V gene: TRBV20-1
D gene: TRBD1
clone size: .
CDR3 protein: CSARRQGNQPQHF
CDR3 DNA: TGCAGTGCTAGGCGACAGGGTAATCAGCCCCAGCATTTT

J gene: TRBJ1-6
V gene: TRBV4-2
D gene: .
clone size: few
CDR3 protein: CASSPLARNSPLHF
CDR3 DNA: TGTGCCAGCAGCCCTCTGGCCAGAAATTCACCCCTCCACTTT

J gene: TRBJ1-2
V gene: TRBV15
D gene: TRBD1
clone size: few
CDR3 protein: CATSRDTGQTTF
CDR3 DNA: TGTGCCACCAGCAGAGATACGGGACAGACAACCTTC

J gene: TRBJ2-3
V gene: TRBV4-2
D gene: TRBD2
clone size: few
CDR3 protein: CASSQATSANGDTQYF
CDR3 DNA: TGTGCCAGCAGCCAAGCGACTAGCGCAAATGGGGATACGCAGTATTTT

J gene: TRBJ2-1
V gene: TRBV3-1
D gene: TRBD1
clone size: few
CDR3 protein: CASSQLLGQGHDEQFF
CDR3 DNA: TGTGCCAGCAGCCAGTTGTTGGGACAGGGGCACGATGAGCAGTTCTTC

J gene: TRBJ2-1
V gene: TRBV14
D gene: .
clone size: .
CDR3 protein: CASSHRRELTYNEQSF
CDR3 DNA: TGTGCCAGCAGCCACCGACGGGAGCTGACCTACAATGAGCAGTCCTTC

J gene: TRBJ2-1
V gene: TRBV20-1
D gene: TRBD2
clone size: .
CDR3 protein: CSASRGTSVYNEQFF
CDR3 DNA: TGCAGTGCTAGCAGAGGGACTAGCGTTTACAATGAGCAGTTCTTC

J gene: TRBJ1-2
V gene: TRBV10-2
D gene: TRBD1
clone size: .
CDR3 protein: CASTGQGGNGYTF
CDR3 DNA: TGCGCCAGCACGGGACAGGGTGGGAATGGCTACACCTTC

J gene: TRBJ1-1
V gene: TRBV7-9
D gene: .
clone size: .
CDR3 protein: CASSLGTAEAFF
CDR3 DNA: TGTGCCAGCAGCTTAGGGACGGCTGAAGCTTTCTTT

J gene: TRBJ2-1
V gene: TRBV4-1
D gene: TRBD1
clone size: .
CDR3 protein: CASSQGVRGSNNEQFF
CDR3 DNA: TGCGCCAGCAGCCAAGGTGTCAGGGGGTCGAACAATGAGCAGTTCTTC

J gene: TRBJ1-2
V gene: TRBV19
D gene: TRBD1
clone size: .
CDR3 protein: CASNAQGTGGYTF
CDR3 DNA: TGTGCCAGTAACGCACAGGGGACTGGTGGCTACACCTTC

J gene: TRBJ2-5
V gene: TRBV7-2
D gene: .
clone size: few
CDR3 protein: CASSLGTLGVGETQYF
CDR3 DNA: TGTGCCAGCAGCTTAGGTACGCTGGGAGTCGGAGAGACCCAGTACTTC

J gene: TRBJ2-1
V gene: TRBV15
D gene: .
clone size: .
CDR3 protein: CATSRAGVREEFF
CDR3 DNA: TGTGCCACCAGCAGAGCGGGCGTCAGGGAGGAGTTCTTC

J gene: TRBJ2-3
V gene: TRBV20-1
D gene: .
clone size: few
CDR3 protein: CSARDNRDNTDTQYF
CDR3 DNA: TGCAGTGCTAGAGATAACAGGGATAACACAGATACGCAGTATTTT

J gene: TRBJ1-1
V gene: TRBV10-3
D gene: TRBD1
clone size: few
CDR3 protein: CATSGGTEAFF
CDR3 DNA: TGTGCTACCTCAGGGGGCACTGAAGCTTTCTTT

J gene: TRBJ1-1
V gene: TRBV6-2/TRBV6-3
D gene: .
clone size: few
CDR3 protein: CASTGALNTEAFF
CDR3 DNA: TGTGCCAGCACTGGGGCCCTGAACACTGAAGCTTTCTTT

J gene: TRBJ2-1
V gene: TRBV3-1
D gene: .
clone size: .
CDR3 protein: CASSPLDRSSQFF
CDR3 DNA: TGTGCCAGCAGCCCGTTGGACAGATCGTCGCAGTTCTTC

J gene: TRBJ2-1
V gene: TRBV3-1
D gene: .
clone size: few
CDR3 protein: CASSQDSEQFF
CDR3 DNA: TGTGCCAGCAGCCAAGACAGTGAGCAGTTCTTC

J gene: TRBJ1-2
V gene: TRBV20-1
D gene: TRBD1
clone size: many
CDR3 protein: CSARTVTGGAYYGYTF
CDR3 DNA: TGCAGTGCTAGAACGGTGACAGGGGGCGCCTACTATGGCTACACCTTC

J gene: TRBJ2-3
V gene: TRBV6-6
D gene: TRBD2
clone size: .
CDR3 protein: CASSYELAGADTQYF
CDR3 DNA: TGTGCCAGCAGTTACGAACTAGCGGGAGCAGATACGCAGTATTTT

J gene: TRBJ2-4
V gene: TRBV6-6
D gene: .
clone size: .
CDR3 protein: CASSYSSAKNIQYF
CDR3 DNA: TGTGCCAGCAGTTACTCGTCAGCCAAAAACATTCAGTACTTC